This TCR beta chain was recovered during a study of blood T cell repertoires in COVID-19. Study-level background: Samples came from the United States, Italy and Spain, spanning acute and convalescent COVID-19.

Germline V gives CDR1 SGHDT, CDR2 YYEEEE. The CDR3 runs to 15 residues. Trimming took 5 bases from V and 4 from J; bases not matched to a gene: 7. Source study methods: Estimates of nucleated cell counts were drawn from the amplification of reference gene primers. Some clones are missing from TCRdb's copy, which holds only in-frame ones; the method was immunoSEQ multiplex PCR. V and J calls and clone size are given by that table; D and trimming were obtained from the DNA. Among about 140,000 clones listed, around 77% were seen once. The chain couples TRBV5-6 to TRBJ1-3, with TRBD1 identical over 9 bases. This receptor was obtained from a man aged 50 to 60 with active or convalescent COVID-19. Material: peripheral blood. CDR3 in DNA: TGTGCCAGCAGTTCGGGGACAGGGACCGGAAACACCATATATTTT. Translated, it gives CASSSGTGTGNTIYF.